The 20 T cell receptor beta chains below were found in one sample sequenced in a study of CD8+ T cells in alopecia areata (dated by TCRdb to the late 2010s). The library was produced with the immunoSEQ multiplex PCR assay. To provide template for TCR sequencing, every sample had RNA extracted and reverse transcribed into cDNA. Not all clones reach the TCRdb copy of this immuneACCESS table, which keeps in-frame sequences only. Checked studies attribute under half of the gap to unresolved V genes and leave the rest unexplained. The table records around 300,000 clones for this sample, and not one of them appears only once. The ten largest clones capture 1.2% of the sample. Cells from mouse cutaneous lymph nodes were pooled, stained for CD4, CD8alpha, NKG2D, NKG2ACE and other markers, and then sorted on a BD Influx. Sequenced: CD4+ T cells sorted from a lymph node. Receptors were obtained from a C3H/HeJ mouse with alopecia areata. The MHC haplotype found in this strain is H2-k.

This clone was recorded a few times. Gene names refer to mouse genes. The missing CDR3 end, 4 residues past where the read stops, is filled in from the germline J gene. This rearrangement joins TRBV5 to TRBJ2-7, with TRBD1 matching over 8 bases. The germline CDR1 and CDR2 sequences are LGHNA and YNLKQL (reference sequence). The CDR3 is made up of 15 amino acids. CDR3 sequence: CASSQDDRGRYEQYF. CDR3 bases read: TGTGCCAGCAGCCAAGACGACAGGGGCCGATAT.

Of note for this clone: Gene names and germline match the mouse. Sequencing ends 4 residues short of the CDR3 end; the germline J gene provides the rest. The chain employs TRBV1 and TRBJ1-1; no firm D call. Germline CDR1 is NSQYPW and CDR2 is LRSPGD (reference sequence). V was trimmed by 0 bases and J by 0 bases, leaving 5 bases between them. The CDR3 has 14 residues. This CDR3 is CTCSADPANTEVFF. CDR3 bases read: TGCACCTGCAGTGCAGATCCAGCAAACACA.

This clone was observed a few times. This could be a read error, since a much larger clone is one nucleotide away. Germline and genes: mouse. The read is 4 residues too short to cover the CDR3 end, so that end is filled in from the germline J gene. The sample contains more than one DNA sequence encoding this CDR3. The genes are TRBV13-1 and TRBJ1-2; 7 bases are shared with TRBD1. V was pared by 5 bases and J by 0 bases, with 1 base of the junction left unmatched. This CDR3 is built from 13 residues. Germline V gene lookup returns CDR1 NSHNY and CDR2 SYGAGN. CDR3 bases read: TGTGCCAGCAGGCAGGGGGCAAACTCC. This sequence encodes CASRQGANS. The full CDR3 is CASRQGANSDYTF.

This clone occurred a few times. Gene and germline names: mouse. Read sequence stops 4 residues before the CDR3 end, and the germline J gene provides the missing end. The V and J genes are TRBV19 and TRBJ2-5, with D perhaps TRBD2 (6 bases). V dropped 1 base and J dropped 1 base, with 10 bases sitting between them. The CDR3 length is 15 residues. Germline CDR1 and CDR2: FNHDT and SITEND (reference sequence). The DNA read from the CDR3 is TGTGCCAGCAGTATACCGGGGGGAGACCAAGAC. Protein: CASSIPGGDQD. The whole CDR3 sequence is CASSIPGGDQDTQYF.

This clone showed up just a few times. Germline and genes here are mouse. The read stops 4 residues short of the end of the CDR3; the missing end is completed from the germline J gene. The rearrangement uses TRBV29 and TRBJ2-7; 7 bases line up with TRBD2. CDR1 is MSHET, CDR2 SYDVDS, per germline. There are 12 residues in the CDR3. The part of the CDR3 DNA that was read is TGTGCTAGCATGGGCTGGGGGTAT. Translated, it gives CASMGWGY. The whole CDR3 sequence reads CASMGWGYEQYF.

As for this clone: Gene names are mouse gene names. Read data end 4 residues before the CDR3 end; the end is taken from the germline J gene. The gene calls are TRBV29 and TRBJ2-1; the match to TRBD1 covers 7 bases. Germline assignment: CDR1 MSHET and CDR2 SYDVDS. Unmatched junction bases numbered 3, after V lost 7 bases and J lost 3 bases. The CDR3 runs 13 residues. The CDR3 loop is CASTTGFYAEQFF. Incomplete CDR3 DNA: TGTGCTAGCACGACAGGGTTCTATGCT. The full variable domain, rest sourced from reference TRBV29 and TRBJ2-1, is DMKVTQMPRYLIKRMGENVLLECGQDMSHETMYWYRQDPGLGLQLIYISYDVDSNSEGDIPKGYRVSRKKREHFSLILDSAKTNQTSVYFCASTTGFYAEQFFGPGTRLTVL.

Details on this clone: Genes and germline are mouse. Coverage ceases 4 residues before the CDR3 finishes, and the germline J gene fills in the end. At the DNA level, this CDR3 is encoded by other sequences in the same sample as well. The chain recombines TRBV19 with TRBJ2-7; TRBD1 matches 8 bases. CDR3 size: 12 residues. Germline CDR1 is FNHDT and CDR2 is SITEND (reference sequence). The sequenced CDR3 bases are TGTGCCAGCAGTCGGACAGGGAAT. It yields the protein CASSRTGN. The CDR3 as a whole reads CASSRTGNEQYF.

This clone was found a few times. Genes and germline come from the mouse. The CDR3 goes on 4 residues after the read ends, and that part is filled in from the germline J gene. The chain is built from TRBV14 and TRBJ2-2, with TRBD1 matching over 10 bases. This CDR3 is built from 16 residues. Per the germline V gene, CDR1 is SGHDT and CDR2 is FRDEAV. Unmatched junction bases numbered 5, after V lost 4 bases and J lost 2 bases. CDR3 DNA (partial): TGTGCCAGCAGTCCCGGGACAGGGGAGAACACCGGG. It yields the protein CASSPGTGENTG. From start to end, the CDR3 is CASSPGTGENTGQLYF.

This clone was seen more than once but under ten times. Gene names follow the mouse nomenclature. With the read ending 4 residues before the CDR3 end, the germline J gene is used to fill in that end. This chain links TRBV21 with TRBJ2-7; D is unresolved. TRBV21 belongs to the ORF category, with a function that is uncertain. CDR3 length: 12 amino acids. The V gene lost 4 bases and the J gene lost 3 bases, with 7 bases spanning the gap. CDR3 loop: CASSLDYYEQYF. The CDR3 DNA, read in part, is TGTGCTAGCAGTCTAGACTACTAT.

There are a few counts of this clone. Gene names are the mouse ones. Read coverage stops 4 residues before the CDR3 terminus; the germline J gene supplies the remainder. The chain has TRBV13-2 and TRBJ2-4, with TRBD2 identical over 10 bases. Germline V gene sequence: CDR1 NNHNN, CDR2 SYGAGS (reference sequence). The CDR3 runs 17 residues. V lost 1 base to trimming and J lost 0 bases; unmatched junction nucleotides: 5. CDR3 residues: CASGDRLGGYSQNTLYF. CDR3 DNA, as far as it was read: TGTGCCAGCGGTGATCGACTGGGGGGCTATAGTCAAAAC.

This clone was picked up a small number of times. Genes here carry mouse names. The read halts 4 residues ahead of the CDR3 end, with the missing end drawn from the germline J gene. This chain uses TRBV13-2 with TRBJ2-2; TRBD2 agrees at 9 bases. Germline trimming cut 3 bases from V and 0 bases from J; bases unmatched to any gene: 0. In germline, CDR1 is NNHNN, CDR2 SYGAGS (reference sequence). The CDR3 extends over 15 amino acids. CDR3 protein: CASGGDWANTGQLYF. The CDR3 DNA, read in part, is TGTGCCAGCGGTGGGGACTGGGCAAACACCGGG.

Only a few counts were recorded for this clone. Gene names and germline refer to mouse. The sequenced fragment ends 4 residues before the CDR3 boundary, so the rest is inferred from the germline J gene. The J gene is TRBJ2-1, the V gene TRBV13-3, with 8 nucleotides matching TRBD1. CDR1 and CDR2 (germline): NNHDY, SYVADS. The CDR3 sequence is 15 residues long. V lost 6 bases, J lost 0 bases, and 5 bases stayed unmatched. CDR3 DNA, as far as it was read: TGTGCCAGCACCGACAGGGGCCTTAACTATGCT. This translates into CASTDRGLNYA. The full CDR3 protein is CASTDRGLNYAEQFF.

This clone was picked up a small number of times. The gene names here belong to mouse. The read ends 3 residues shy of where the CDR3 ends; the end is completed using the germline J gene. This chain joins TRBV1 and TRBJ1-6; 10 bases line up with TRBD1. TRBJ1-6 belongs to the ORF category, with a function that is uncertain. V shed 6 bases, J shed 2 bases, and the junction held 4 bases outside the gene matches. Germline V lookup: CDR1 NSQYPW, CDR2 LRSPGD (reference sequence). The CDR3 extends over 16 amino acids. CDR3 protein: CTCSGQGDPYNSPLYF. The CDR3 DNA, read in part, is TGCACCTGCAGCGGACAGGGGGACCCCTATAATTCGCCC.

This clone has more than one count but fewer than ten. Genes here carry mouse names. The read stops 4 residues short of the end of the CDR3; the missing end is completed from the germline J gene. Other DNA variants within this sample encode the same CDR3. V and J are TRBV19 and TRBJ2-1; possible D gene TRBD1, 6 bases. V was trimmed by 2 bases and J by 3 bases, leaving 9 bases between them. Germline loops: CDR1 FNHDT, CDR2 SITEND (reference sequence). The CDR3 is 14 amino acids. The DNA read from the CDR3 is TGTGCCAGCAGTATCAGGGGAGGCTATGCT. Protein product: CASSIRGGYA. The full CDR3 sequence reads CASSIRGGYAEQFF.

Comment on this clone: These gene names are mouse names. The read ends 4 residues early relative to the CDR3; the germline J gene fills the gap. The sample holds other DNA sequences that translate to the same CDR3. The chain is built from TRBV5 and TRBJ2-3; perhaps TRBD2 as D (6 bases). V lost 0 bases, J lost 1 base, and 8 bases lay in between. Germline V lookup: CDR1 LGHNA, CDR2 YNLKQL (reference sequence). CDR3 length: 15 amino acids. CDR3 DNA (partial): TGTGCCAGCAGCCAAGAACCTGGGGGTGCAGAA. Amino acids: CASSQEPGGAE. The full CDR3 sequence reads CASSQEPGGAETLYF.

The sample holds a few counts of this clone. These gene names are mouse names. The read falls 4 residues short of the CDR3 end, and the missing part is taken from the germline J gene. V usage is TRBV5 and J usage is TRBJ2-2; D is possibly TRBD1 (5 bases). CDR3 length: 14 amino acids. Trimming shortened V by 3 bases and J by 3 bases, and 8 bases separated the two germline ends. Looked up from germline, CDR1 is LGHNA and CDR2 is YNLKQL (reference sequence). The CDR3 is CASSHREDTGQLYF. The CDR3 DNA, read in part, is TGTGCCAGCAGCCACAGGGAAGACACCGGG.

With respect to this clone: Mouse names are used for the genes. The read ends 4 residues before the CDR3 terminus; that terminus is restored from the germline J gene. The same CDR3 is also encoded by other DNA sequences in this sample. The gene calls are TRBV5 and TRBJ2-3, with D maybe TRBD2 (6 bases). With 0 bases removed from V and 0 bases from J, the gap between germline ends came to 10 bases. The germline V gene has CDR1 LGHNA and CDR2 YNLKQL (reference sequence). There are 16 residues in the CDR3. The CDR3 bases that were read are TGTGCCAGCAGCCAAGATCGGGGGGTGAGTGCAGAA. This encodes CASSQDRGVSAE. The entire CDR3 sequence reads CASSQDRGVSAETLYF.

This clone came up a few times. Each gene name is a mouse one. CDR3 DNA, as far as it was read: TGTGCCAGCAGTTCTCTGGGGACTAGTGCAGAA. Its translation is CASSSLGTSAE. In full, the CDR3 reads CASSSLGTSAETLYF. The chain is built from TRBV13-3 and TRBJ2-3; a possible D gene is TRBD2 (6 bases). The read terminates 4 residues before the CDR3 end, so the remaining end is supplied by the germline J gene. The ends were cut back, 4 bases at V and 0 bases at J, with 12 bases in the middle. Germline V gives CDR1 NNHDY, CDR2 SYVADS. The CDR3 consists of 15 residues.

A word on this clone: Any gene name here is a mouse gene name. The CDR3 end is not reached by the read, which stops 4 residues before it; the germline J gene fills it in. The V call is TRBV1, the J call TRBJ2-1; D remains ambiguous. V dropped 0 bases and J dropped 0 bases, with 9 bases sitting between them. CDR1 is NSQYPW and CDR2 is LRSPGD in the germline V gene (reference sequence). CDR3 length equals 16 residues. The CDR3 bases that were read are TGCACCTGCAGTGCAGATCTCACAGTTAACTATGCT. Its protein is CTCSADLTVNYA. In full, the CDR3 reads CTCSADLTVNYAEQFF.

A few counts support this clone. Gene names are the mouse ones. The CDR3 is cut off 4 residues early in the read; its end comes from the germline J gene. The chain combines TRBV5 with TRBJ2-7; perhaps TRBD1 as D (6 bases). With 5 bases removed from V and 0 bases from J, the gap between germline ends came to 11 bases. This CDR3 is 14 amino acids long. CDR1 and CDR2 from the germline V gene are LGHNA and YNLKQL (reference sequence). CDR3 DNA (partial): TGTGCCAGCAGCGCGGGACATAGCTCCTAT. Its protein is CASSAGHSSY. The whole CDR3 reads CASSAGHSSYEQYF.